A single TCR beta chain is shown here with its context. Its matching antigen is unknown. Here the gene names and germline are mouse. The read finishes 1 residue shy of the CDR3 end, and the germline J gene is used to complete it. These data come from a study of tissue T cells after allogeneic stem cell transplantation. Study findings and constraints: Motif-based clustering found tissue-specific repertoire signatures shared across patients, though few clones were shared. Limitations included a small, clinically heterogeneous cohort and limited sampling depth.

The CDR3 is made up of 15 amino acids. V lost 2 bases to trimming and J lost 0 bases; unmatched junction nucleotides: 5. Per germline, CDR1 SGHDT and CDR2 FRDEAV. Sequencing was performed with immunoSEQ multiplex PCR; in TCRdb, only in-frame clones are kept and a portion is missing. This sample has over 15,000 clones, with about 70% found just once. The V and J genes are TRBV14 and TRBJ2-7, with TRBD2 matching over 7 bases. This clonotype originated in a female BALB/c mouse in good health. MHC haplotype: H2-d. What was sequenced was spleen. Incomplete CDR3 DNA: TGTGCCAGCAGTTTAGCTGGGGGAAGCTCCTATGAACAGTAC. Translation: CASSLAGGSSYEQY. The whole CDR3 reads CASSLAGGSSYEQYF.